This T cell receptor beta chain derives from a study of blood T cell repertoires in COVID-19. As for the study in general: In each case, the material was cDNA or gDNA derived from T cells, B-cell-depleted T cells, or PBMCs.

Authors' methods: Researchers report that nucleated cell counts were estimated from reference gene primer amplification. Using immunoSEQ multiplex PCR, the repertoire was profiled, and TCRdb retains in-frame clones only, with some absent. D and trimming were read from the DNA, whereas the V and J calls and clone size are those reported in that table. Among some 200,000 clones listed, around 84% were seen once. The length of the CDR3 is 16 residues. Germline V lookup: CDR1 KGHSH, CDR2 LQKENI. Trimming shortened V by 2 bases and J by 1 base, and 11 bases separated the two germline ends. The chain has TRBV18 and TRBJ2-2; a possible D gene is TRBD1 (6 bases). Specimen: peripheral blood. The TCR originated in a woman aged 60-75 years who had recovered from COVID-19. CDR3 sequence reads: CASSPVDRLNTGELFF. The CDR3 DNA sequence: TGTGCCAGCTCACCAGTGGACAGACTGAACACCGGGGAGCTGTTTTTT.